Below are 6 T cell receptor beta chains sequenced from a single sample in a study of blood T cell repertoires in COVID-19. Using immunoSEQ multiplex PCR, the repertoire was profiled, and TCRdb retains in-frame clones only, with some absent. The sample lists around 80,000 clones; approximately 86% were seen once. The material sequenced was peripheral blood. These receptors were obtained from a woman of 80 years or more with acute or convalescent COVID-19.

The chain links TRBV24-1 to TRBJ1-5; D is uncertain. V was shortened by 6 bases and J by 6 bases, with 11 bases between the two germline ends. CDR1 is KGHDR and CDR2 is SFDVKD in the germline V gene. This CDR3 comprises 13 residues. The DNA of the CDR3 is TGTGCCACCAGTAAGTCAGCGAGTCAGCCCCAGCATTTT. Translated, it gives CATSKSASQPQHF.

This chain connects TRBV6-5 to TRBJ2-1; tentatively, D is TRBD2 (6 bases). The germline V gene has CDR1 MNHEY and CDR2 SVGAGI. V shed 9 bases and J shed 0 bases, with 12 bases lying between them. There are 14 residues in the CDR3. As DNA, the CDR3 is TGTGCCAGTACTCTAGCGCTCTCCTACAATGAGCAGTTCTTC. This encodes CASTLALSYNEQFF.

This clone appeared a single time. The chain is built from TRBV18 and TRBJ1-4; 7 nucleotides align to TRBD1. CDR1 KGHSH and CDR2 LQKENI come from the germline V gene. Trimming took 3 bases from V and 7 from J; bases not matched to a gene: 8. There are 15 residues in the CDR3. The CDR3 region is CASSPYRGYREKLFF. CDR3 DNA sequence: TGTGCCAGCTCACCTTACAGGGGTTATCGTGAAAAACTGTTTTTT.

V is TRBV4-1 and J is TRBJ1-2, with D perhaps matching TRBD1 (5 bases). This CDR3 region has 14 residues. CDR1 is MGHRA and CDR2 is YSYEKL in the germline V gene. V gave up 1 base and J gave up 8 bases, with 14 bases separating them. The CDR3 DNA reads TGCGCCAGCAGCCAAGTACAGGAGGGTGGCGGCTACACCTTC. It encodes CASSQVQEGGGYTF.

The genes are TRBV3-1 (or the pseudogene TRBV3-2) and TRBJ2-1; TRBD2 might be the D (5 bases). From germline, CDR1 is LGHDT and CDR2 YNNKEL (reference sequence). The CDR3 sequence is 13 residues long. V was clipped by 2 bases and J by 6 bases, with 8 bases between them. CDR3 in amino acids: CASSQLSVNEQFF. CDR3 sequence (DNA): TGTGCCAGCAGCCAACTTAGCGTCAATGAGCAGTTCTTC.

This chain joins TRBV5-1 and TRBJ2-3, with 10 bases fitting TRBD1. CDR1 and CDR2 (germline): SGHRS, YFSETQ. CDR3 length: 15 amino acids. The V segment lost 5 bases and the J segment 3 bases; nucleotides outside the gene matches: 6. CDR3 loop: CASSLGQGVTDTQYF. The CDR3, as DNA: TGCGCCAGCAGTTTAGGACAGGGGGTAACAGATACGCAGTATTTT.